The 24 T cell receptor beta chains below all came from one sample that was sequenced in a study of CD8 T cells in Susac syndrome. Random hexamers were used to reverse transcribe about 0.5 to 1 ug of RNA. TCRdb reprocessed the immunoSEQ multiplex PCR reads with MiXCR, giving one entry per CDR3 protein. The sample includes some 120,000 distinct CDR3 sequences, just under 95% of them seen just once. The sample consisted of CD4+ T cells from PBMCs. These receptors were collected from a human donor in good health.

CDR3 sequence: CASSSATGENQPQHF. The CDR3 region has the DNA TGTGCCAGCAGCTCCGCGACAGGGGAAAATCAGCCCCAGCATTTT. The chain joins TRBV7-9 to TRBJ1-5; TRBD1 agrees at 8 bases. The CDR3 loop spans 15 amino acids. The V and J ends lost 4 bases and 4 bases, in that order; junction bases with no gene match: 6. Germline V gives CDR1 SEHNR, CDR2 FQNEAQ (reference sequence).

This clonotype has just one count. V usage is TRBV6-1 and J usage is TRBJ1-1, with D tentatively TRBD1 (6 bases). The germline V gene encodes CDR1 MNHNS and CDR2 SASEGT. The ends were cut back, 5 bases at V and 4 bases at J, with 20 bases in the middle. This CDR3 is built from 16 residues. As DNA, the CDR3 is TGTGCCAGCAGTCCAGAGTGGGGGGCGCGGGGCACTGAAGCTTTCTTT. The encoded protein is CASSPEWGARGTEAFF.

This clonotype was detected only once. The chain recombines TRBV30 with TRBJ2-7, with D possibly being TRBD1 (5 bases). V shed 2 bases and J shed 9 bases, with 17 bases lying between them. The CDR3 is made up of 13 amino acids. Germline V lookup: CDR1 GTSNPN, CDR2 SVGIG (reference sequence). The CDR3 is CAWSLQGDRVQYF. For the CDR3, the DNA is TGTGCCTGGAGTTTACAAGGGGATAGAGTGCAGTACTTC. Full variable domain (missing parts from reference TRBV30 and TRBJ2-7): SQTIHQWPATLVQPVGSPLSLECTVEGTSNPNLYWYRQAAGRGLQLLFYSVGIGQISSEVPQNLSASRPQDRQFILSSKKLLLSDSGFYLCAWSLQGDRVQYFGPGTRLTVT.

The chain combines TRBV19 with TRBJ2-3; D gene unclear. Germline loops: CDR1 LNHDA, CDR2 SQIVND (reference sequence). This CDR3 spans 15 amino acids. Trimming removed 5 bases at V and 1 base at J, with 13 bases between. The DNA for the CDR3 is TGTGCCAGTAGTCCCGGCTGGGCCGGCACAGATACGCAGTATTTT. This encodes CASSPGWAGTDTQYF. Filled out from reference TRBV19 and TRBJ2-3, the complete variable domain reads DGGITQSPKYLFRKEGQNVTLSCEQNLNHDAMYWYRQDPGQGLRLIYYSQIVNDFQKGDIAEGYSVSREKKESFPLTVTSAQKNPTAFYLCASSPGWAGTDTQYFGPGTRLTVL.

The chain is built from TRBV6-5 and TRBJ2-2; 7 bases map to TRBD2. The V segment lost 4 bases and the J segment 9 bases; nucleotides outside the gene matches: 5. Per germline, CDR1 MNHEY and CDR2 SVGAGI. The CDR3 has 13 residues. In DNA, the CDR3 is TGTGCCAGCAGTTCCAGGGAGGGTCGGGAGCTGTTTTTT. Translation gives CASSSREGRELFF.

CDR3 coding DNA: TGTGCCACCAGCATCCGACAGGGCTACAATGAGCAGTTCTTC. Its translation is CATSIRQGYNEQFF. The rearrangement uses TRBV15 and TRBJ2-1; 7 nucleotides agree with TRBD1. Germline CDR1 is LNHNV and CDR2 is YYDKDF (reference sequence). V lost 4 bases, J lost 3 bases, and 3 bases stayed unmatched. The CDR3 is 14 residues long.

The rearrangement links TRBV29-1 to TRBJ2-7; 7 nucleotides line up with TRBD2. The length of the CDR3 is 12 residues. Germline V gene data show CDR1 as SQVTM and CDR2 as ANQGSEA. V gave up 4 bases and J gave up 1 base; unmatched junction bases: 1. CDR3 DNA sequence: TGCAGCGTTGGACTAGCTTCCTACGAGCAGTACTTC. This sequence encodes CSVGLASYEQYF.

The chain carries TRBV11-2 and TRBJ2-6; weak D call: TRBD2 (5 bases). The CDR3 is 16 residues long. Germline V gene data show CDR1 as SGHAT and CDR2 as FQNNGV. Between the trimmed V and J ends, which lost 3 bases and 4 bases, there was a span of 13 bases. The CDR3 bases are TGTGCCAGCAGCTTCCAATACGGGGTCGGGGCCAACGTCCTGACTTTC. The encoded protein is CASSFQYGVGANVLTF.

The J gene is TRBJ1-5, the V gene TRBV2, with D maybe TRBD1 (6 bases). V lost 6 bases to trimming and J lost 6 bases, with 21 bases between them. Germline values: CDR1 SNHLY, CDR2 FYNNEI. CDR3 size: 16 residues. CDR3 bases: TGTGCCAGCAGCAAAAGAGGCAGGGGAGGGGGTCAGCCCCAGCATTTT. It yields the protein CASSKRGRGGGQPQHF.

The V gene is TRBV12-3 or TRBV12-4, the J gene TRBJ1-4, with unresolved D. CDR3 size: 12 residues. V lost 6 bases and J lost 0, with 2 bases in between. Here the CDR3 DNA reads TGTGCCAGCAGATCAACTAATGAAAAACTGTTTTTT. This codes for CASRSTNEKLFF.

This clonotype showed up just a few times. The V call is TRBV5-1, the J call TRBJ1-1; D call uncertain. The CDR3 runs 14 residues. CDR1 and CDR2 from the germline V gene are SGHRS and YFSETQ. Trimming removed 1 base from V and 0 bases from J, with 7 bases in between. This CDR3 reads CASSLNWVNTEAFF. As DNA, the CDR3 is TGCGCCAGCAGCTTGAATTGGGTGAACACTGAAGCTTTCTTT.

This chain connects TRBV7-2 to TRBJ2-7; TRBD1 agrees at 8 bases. The CDR3 has 15 residues. V lost 5 bases to trimming and J lost 3 bases; unmatched junction nucleotides: 9. Germline V gives CDR1 SGHTA, CDR2 FQGNSA. The chain's CDR3 is CASSPGQGGYYEQYF. The CDR3 region has the DNA TGTGCCAGCAGCCCTGGACAGGGCGGATACTACGAGCAGTACTTC.

The chain recombines TRBV14 with TRBJ1-1; 7 nucleotides match TRBD1. The germline CDR1 and CDR2 sequences are SGHDN and FVKESK. The CDR3 runs 13 residues. With 1 base clipped from V and 5 bases from J, the junction kept 1 base outside the gene matches. The CDR3 loop reads CASSQARGTEAFF. The CDR3 DNA follows: TGTGCCAGCAGCCAAGCCAGGGGGACTGAAGCTTTCTTT.

The chain recombines TRBV12-3 or TRBV12-4 with TRBJ2-2; D remains unclear. V gave up 5 bases and J gave up 7 bases, with 8 bases separating them. The CDR3 contains 12 residues. The CDR3 bases are TGTGCCAGCAGTCCCAAGAGCGGGGAGCTGTTTTTT. Its translation: CASSPKSGELFF.

This chain links TRBV29-1 with TRBJ1-1, with D perhaps matching TRBD1 (5 bases). The CDR3 has 13 amino acids. V lost 5 bases, J lost 5 bases, and 15 bases lay in between. CDR1 and CDR2 (germline): SQVTM, ANQGSEA. CDR3 sequence: CSVSQGAGTEAFF. CDR3 coding DNA: TGCAGCGTTTCCCAGGGCGCCGGGACTGAAGCTTTCTTT.

This sequence joins TRBV2 and TRBJ2-4; 8 bases line up with TRBD1. This CDR3 is built from 14 residues. CDR1 and CDR2 (germline): SNHLY, FYNNEI. J was trimmed by 7 bases and V by 5 bases; bases with no gene match: 7. The CDR3 DNA follows: TGTGCCAGCAGTCCTCAGGGGGCGAGGAACATTCAGTACTTC. Its translation is CASSPQGARNIQYF.

This rearrangement joins TRBV7-2 to TRBJ1-2; weak D call: TRBD1 (5 bases). V gave up 2 bases and J gave up 0 bases, with 10 bases separating them. Per germline, CDR1 SGHTA and CDR2 FQGNSA. The CDR3 covers 15 residues. CDR3 sequence (DNA): TGTGCCAGCAGCTTATGGGGGACTACTAACTATGGCTACACCTTC. This translates into CASSLWGTTNYGYTF.

The sample holds one count of this clonotype. The V and J genes are TRBV5-1 and TRBJ1-2; D call uncertain. The CDR3 loop spans 14 amino acids. The germline V gene encodes CDR1 SGHRS and CDR2 YFSETQ. V was trimmed by 0 bases and J by 1 base, leaving 7 bases between them. CDR3 bases: TGCGCCAGCAGCTTGGGATCCGATAACTATGGCTACACCTTC. Protein sequence: CASSLGSDNYGYTF. Full variable domain (remainder filled in from reference TRBV5-1 and TRBJ1-2): KAGVTQTPRYLIKTRGQQVTLSCSPISGHRSVSWYQQTPGQGLQFLFEYFSETQRNKGNFPGRFSGRQFSNSRSEMNVSTLELGDSALYLCASSLGSDNYGYTFGSGTRLTVV.

The CDR3 DNA reads as TGTGCCAGCTCTCATGGACTAGCGGGAGGAGGAAGTGGTGGATACGAGCAGTACTTC. This sequence encodes CASSHGLAGGGSGGYEQYF. V usage is TRBV18 and J usage is TRBJ2-7, with 14 bases matching TRBD2. Trimming removed 6 bases from V and 4 bases from J; junction bases left unmatched: 17. The CDR3 consists of 19 residues. CDR1 and CDR2 from the germline V gene are KGHSH and LQKENI.

The chain uses TRBV25-1 and TRBJ2-6, with 8 bases aligning to TRBD1. V gave up 1 base and J gave up 0 bases; unmatched junction bases: 8. The CDR3 is made up of 19 amino acids. The germline V gene has CDR1 MGHDK and CDR2 SYGVNS. CDR3 nucleotide sequence: TGTGCCAGCAGTGAATGGGAGACAGGGGCCCACTCTGGGGCCAACGTCCTGACTTTC. Its protein product is CASSEWETGAHSGANVLTF.

This chain links TRBV7-9 with TRBJ1-1; D unclear. Germline loops: CDR1 SEHNR, CDR2 FQNEAQ (reference sequence). V was shortened by 6 bases and J by 3 bases, with 11 bases between the two germline ends. The CDR3 consists of 13 residues. CDR3 protein: CASRGPVDTEAFF. CDR3 DNA: TGTGCCAGCAGAGGCCCAGTGGACACTGAAGCTTTCTTT. Supplemented by reference TRBV7-9 and TRBJ1-1, the full variable domain reads DTGVSQNPRHKITKRGQNVTFRCDPISEHNRLYWYRQTLGQGPEFLTYFQNEAQLEKSRLLSDRFSAERPKGSFSTLEIQRTEQGDSAMYLCASRGPVDTEAFFGQGTRLTVV.

The chain combines TRBV2 with TRBJ1-1; D uncertain. CDR3 length: 14 residues. Germline-derived CDR1 and CDR2 are SNHLY and FYNNEI. Trimming pared 6 bases from V and 1 base from J, leaving 12 bases between. CDR3: CASRSQATNTEAFF. The CDR3 region has the DNA TGTGCCAGCAGGTCCCAGGCGACGAACACTGAAGCTTTCTTT.

This chain joins TRBV12-3 or TRBV12-4 and TRBJ1-1; 10 positions match TRBD1. The CDR3 is made up of 15 amino acids. V lost 3 bases to trimming and J lost 6 bases; unmatched junction nucleotides: 7. Written as DNA, the CDR3 is TGTGCCAGCAGTTTCCGCGGGACAGGGGCCTCTGAAGCTTTCTTT. Amino acid sequence: CASSFRGTGASEAFF.

The J gene is TRBJ2-3, the V gene TRBV9; 7 bases are shared with TRBD2. CDR3 length: 15 amino acids. The germline V gene encodes CDR1 SGDLS and CDR2 YYNGEE. V lost 4 bases and J lost 0; bases outside the gene matches: 5. CDR3 bases: TGTGCCAGCAGCCGACTAGCCGTAAGCACAGATACGCAGTATTTT. Protein product: CASSRLAVSTDTQYF.